The T cell receptor (beta chain) described here comes from a study of identifying expanded T cells in peripheral blood. During the collection period, no donor immune events like infections were recorded. The repertoire was sequenced with immunoSEQ multiplex PCR; TCRdb's copy has only in-frame clones and lacks some. Seen here are 100,000 to 150,000 clones, more than 75% observed once, and the top ten hold less than 4%. From germline, CDR1 is SGHTA and CDR2 FQGNSA. CDR3 length: 15 amino acids. The ends lost 5 bases at V and 4 bases at J; junction bases unmatched: 6. The J gene is TRBJ1-5, the V gene TRBV7-2, with 9 bases identical to TRBD1. The sample taken for sequencing was blood. The source is a person between 18 and 75 years old in good health. For the CDR3, the DNA is TGTGCCAGCAGCCCACAGGGGGCGACGAATCAGCCCCAGCATTTT. As protein: CASSPQGATNQPQHF.